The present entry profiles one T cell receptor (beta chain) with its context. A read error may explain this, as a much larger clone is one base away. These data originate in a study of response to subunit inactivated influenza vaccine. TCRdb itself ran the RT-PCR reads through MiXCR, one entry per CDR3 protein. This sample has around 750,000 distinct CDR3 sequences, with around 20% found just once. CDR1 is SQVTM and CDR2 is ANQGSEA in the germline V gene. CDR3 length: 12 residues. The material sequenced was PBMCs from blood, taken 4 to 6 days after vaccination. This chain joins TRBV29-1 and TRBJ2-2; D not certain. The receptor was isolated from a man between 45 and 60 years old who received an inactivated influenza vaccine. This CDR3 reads CGVLMYTGELFF. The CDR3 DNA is TGCGGCGTTCTGATGTACACCGGGGAGCTGTTTTTT.